This T cell receptor beta chain was observed in a study of T cells in Graves' hyperthyroidism and ophthalmopathy. A remark on this clonotype: The antigen remains unidentified.

Findings and limits, study-wide: Blood held most thyroid clonotypes expanded above 0.001 frequency.

The germline V gene encodes CDR1 MNHNS and CDR2 SASEGT. The V and J ends lost 5 bases and 6 bases respectively, with 17 bases between them. This CDR3 has 14 residues. Each diagnosis was grounded in clinical symptoms, serum thyroxine and TRAb, thyroid ultrasound, and orbital computed tomography. RNA transcripts were the template for amplifying TCR beta CDR3 regions. The HTBI primer set served for first-round RT-PCR of the TCR CDR3. Via MiXCR, TCRdb re-called the multiplex PCR reads, giving one row per CDR3 protein. The top ten clones hold about 30% of a sample with hundreds of thousands of distinct CDR3 sequences, more than 15% of them seen once.

Material for sequencing was blood. This receptor was identified in a woman aged 18-30 years with Graves' hyperthyroidism that later progressed to Graves' ophthalmopathy. J is TRBJ2-7 and V is TRBV6-1, with D maybe TRBD1 (5 bases). In DNA form, the CDR3 reads TGTGCCAGCAGTACAGGACCCTTCCCGGCCGAGCAGTACTTC. Encoded protein: CASSTGPFPAEQYF.